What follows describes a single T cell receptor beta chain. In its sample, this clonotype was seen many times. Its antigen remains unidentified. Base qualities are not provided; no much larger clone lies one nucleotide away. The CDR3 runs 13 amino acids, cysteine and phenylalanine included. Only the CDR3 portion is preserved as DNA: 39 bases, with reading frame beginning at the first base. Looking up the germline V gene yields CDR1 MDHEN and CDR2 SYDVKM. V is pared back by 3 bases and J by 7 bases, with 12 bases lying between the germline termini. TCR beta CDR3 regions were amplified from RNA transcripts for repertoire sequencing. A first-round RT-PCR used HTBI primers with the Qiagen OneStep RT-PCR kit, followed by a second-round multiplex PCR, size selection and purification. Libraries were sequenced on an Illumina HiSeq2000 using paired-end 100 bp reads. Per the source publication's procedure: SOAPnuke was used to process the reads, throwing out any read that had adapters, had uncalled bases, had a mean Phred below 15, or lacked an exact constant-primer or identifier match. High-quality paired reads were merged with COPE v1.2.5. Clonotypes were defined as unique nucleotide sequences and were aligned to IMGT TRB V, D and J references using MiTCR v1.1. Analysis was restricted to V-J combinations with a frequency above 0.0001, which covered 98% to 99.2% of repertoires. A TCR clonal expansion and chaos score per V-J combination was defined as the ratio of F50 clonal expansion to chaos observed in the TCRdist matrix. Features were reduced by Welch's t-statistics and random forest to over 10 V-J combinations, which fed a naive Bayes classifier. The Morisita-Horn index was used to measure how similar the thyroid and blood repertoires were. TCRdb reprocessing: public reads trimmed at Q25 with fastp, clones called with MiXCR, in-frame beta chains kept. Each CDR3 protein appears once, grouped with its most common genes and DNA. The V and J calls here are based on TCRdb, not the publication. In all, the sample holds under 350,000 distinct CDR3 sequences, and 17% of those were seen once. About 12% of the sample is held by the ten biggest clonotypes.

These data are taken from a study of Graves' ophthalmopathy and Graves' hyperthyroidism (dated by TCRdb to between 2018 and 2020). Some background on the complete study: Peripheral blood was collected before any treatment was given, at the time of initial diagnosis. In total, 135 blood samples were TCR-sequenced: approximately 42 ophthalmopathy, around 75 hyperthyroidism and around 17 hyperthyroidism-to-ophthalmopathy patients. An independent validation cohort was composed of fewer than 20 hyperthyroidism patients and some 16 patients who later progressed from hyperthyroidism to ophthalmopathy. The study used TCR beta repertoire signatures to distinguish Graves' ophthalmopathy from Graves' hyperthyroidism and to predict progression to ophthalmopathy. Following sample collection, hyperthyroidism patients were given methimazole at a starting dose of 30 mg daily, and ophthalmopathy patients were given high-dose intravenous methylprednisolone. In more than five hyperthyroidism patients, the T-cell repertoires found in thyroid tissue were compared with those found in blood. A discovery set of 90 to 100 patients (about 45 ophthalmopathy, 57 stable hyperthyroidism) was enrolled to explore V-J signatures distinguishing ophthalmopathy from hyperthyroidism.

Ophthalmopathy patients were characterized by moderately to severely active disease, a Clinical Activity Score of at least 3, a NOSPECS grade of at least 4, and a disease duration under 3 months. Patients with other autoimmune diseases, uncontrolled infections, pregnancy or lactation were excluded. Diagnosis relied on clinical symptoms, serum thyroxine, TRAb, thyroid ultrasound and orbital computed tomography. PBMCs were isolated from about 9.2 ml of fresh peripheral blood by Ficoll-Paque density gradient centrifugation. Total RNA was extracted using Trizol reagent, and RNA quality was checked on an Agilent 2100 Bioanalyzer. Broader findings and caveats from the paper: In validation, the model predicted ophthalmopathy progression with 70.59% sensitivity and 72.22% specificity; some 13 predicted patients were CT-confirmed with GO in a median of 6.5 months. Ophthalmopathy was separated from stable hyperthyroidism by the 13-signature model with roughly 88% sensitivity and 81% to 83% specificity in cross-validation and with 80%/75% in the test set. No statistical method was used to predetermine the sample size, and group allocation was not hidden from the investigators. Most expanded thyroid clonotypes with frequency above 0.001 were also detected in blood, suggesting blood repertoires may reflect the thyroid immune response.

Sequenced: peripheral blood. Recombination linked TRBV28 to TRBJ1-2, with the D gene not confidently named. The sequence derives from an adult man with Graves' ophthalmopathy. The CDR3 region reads CASSFWGASGYTF. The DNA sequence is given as TGTGCCAGCAGTTTCTGGGGTGCGAGTGGCTACACCTTC.